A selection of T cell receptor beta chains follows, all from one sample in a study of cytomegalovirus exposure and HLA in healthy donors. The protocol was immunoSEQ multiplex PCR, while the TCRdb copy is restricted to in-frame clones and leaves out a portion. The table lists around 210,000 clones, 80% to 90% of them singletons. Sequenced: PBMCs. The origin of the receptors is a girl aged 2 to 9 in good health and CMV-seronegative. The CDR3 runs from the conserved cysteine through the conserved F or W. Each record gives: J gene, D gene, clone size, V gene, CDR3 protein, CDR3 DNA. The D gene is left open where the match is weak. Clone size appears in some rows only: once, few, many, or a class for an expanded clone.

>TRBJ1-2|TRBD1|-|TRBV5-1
CASRLDRGVYGYTF
TGCGCCAGCAGGCTAGACAGGGGCGTCTATGGCTACACCTTC
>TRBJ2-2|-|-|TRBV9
CASLSSTGELFF
TGTGCCAGTCTATCTTCCACCGGGGAGCTGTTTTTT
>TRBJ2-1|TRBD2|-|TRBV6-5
CASRGGLAGYNEQFF
TGTGCCAGCAGGGGGGGACTAGCGGGTTACAATGAGCAGTTCTTC
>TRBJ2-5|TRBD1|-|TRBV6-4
CASRQGGETQYF
TGTGCCAGCAGACAGGGGGGAGAGACCCAGTACTTC
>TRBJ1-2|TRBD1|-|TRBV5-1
CASSLDGQGKAHGYTF
TGCGCCAGCAGCTTGGATGGACAGGGTAAGGCCCATGGCTACACCTTC
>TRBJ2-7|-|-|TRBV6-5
CASSYSDRSYEQYF
TGTGCCAGCAGTTACTCGGACAGATCCTACGAGCAGTACTTC
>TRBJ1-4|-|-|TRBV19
CASSRTGPLRGGLFF
TGTGCCAGTAGCCGTACAGGGCCGCTACGGGGTGGGCTGTTTTTT
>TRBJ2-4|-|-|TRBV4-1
CASSPLILAKNIQYF
TGCGCCAGCAGCCCCCTGATACTAGCCAAAAACATTCAGTACTTC
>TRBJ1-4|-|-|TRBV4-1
CASSQVVIRSTNEKLFF
TGCGCCAGCAGCCAAGTAGTTATTAGATCAACTAATGAAAAACTGTTTTTT
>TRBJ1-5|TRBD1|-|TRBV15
CATSRGQGRSQPQHF
TGTGCCACCAGCAGAGGACAGGGCCGGAGTCAGCCCCAGCATTTT
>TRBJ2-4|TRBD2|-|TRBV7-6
CASCTLAGGLGIQYF
TGTGCCAGCTGCACCCTAGCGGGGGGGCTGGGCATTCAGTACTTC
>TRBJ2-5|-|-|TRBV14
CASSPGTFSERETQYF
TGTGCCAGCAGCCCAGGTACATTTAGTGAACGAGAGACCCAGTACTTC
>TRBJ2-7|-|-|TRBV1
CTSSQVPPGTSGSSSYEQYF
TGCACCAGCAGCCAAGTCCCGCCCGGGACTAGCGGGAGTAGCTCCTACGAGCAGTACTTC
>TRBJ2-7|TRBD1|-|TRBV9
CASSVSPTGFDEQYF
TGTGCCAGCAGCGTAAGCCCGACAGGGTTCGACGAGCAGTACTTC
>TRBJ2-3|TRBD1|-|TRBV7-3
CASSYNRGTDTQYF
TGTGCCAGCAGCTACAACAGGGGTACAGATACGCAGTATTTT
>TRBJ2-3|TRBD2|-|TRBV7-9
CASSTRTSGSRDTQYF
TGTGCCAGCAGCACACGGACTAGCGGGAGTAGGGATACGCAGTATTTT
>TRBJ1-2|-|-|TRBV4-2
CASSQGEIIRGYTF
TGTGCCAGCAGCCAAGGGGAGATAATTAGGGGCTACACCTTC
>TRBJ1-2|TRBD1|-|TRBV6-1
CASSVTGQGYGYTF
TGTGCCAGCAGTGTCACGGGACAGGGGTATGGCTACACCTTC
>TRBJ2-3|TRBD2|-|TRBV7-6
CASSLVPPGSGGGDTQYF
TGTGCCAGCAGCTTAGTCCCTCCGGGTAGCGGGGGTGGCGATACGCAGTATTTT
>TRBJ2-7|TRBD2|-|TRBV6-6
CASSYSQRGPYEQYF
TGTGCCAGCAGTTACTCGCAGCGGGGGCCCTACGAGCAGTACTTC
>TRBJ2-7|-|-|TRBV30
CAWTGRRQGVTYEQYF
TGTGCCTGGACAGGGAGGAGACAGGGCGTCACCTACGAGCAGTACTTC
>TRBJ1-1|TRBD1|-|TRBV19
CASATSGGTEAFF
TGTGCCAGTGCTACCTCAGGGGGCACTGAAGCTTTCTTT
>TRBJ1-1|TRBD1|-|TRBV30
CAWENDRAWGEAFF
TGTGCCTGGGAAAATGACAGGGCGTGGGGTGAAGCTTTCTTT
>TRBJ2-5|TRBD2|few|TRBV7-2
CASSSRLAGLETQYF
TGTGCCAGCAGCTCCCGACTAGCGGGGTTAGAGACCCAGTACTTC
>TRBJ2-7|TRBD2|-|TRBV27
CASSLLAGGRSYEQYF
TGTGCCAGCAGTCTCCTAGCGGGAGGAAGGTCCTACGAGCAGTACTTC
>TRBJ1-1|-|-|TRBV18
CASSGLANTEAFF
TGTGCCAGCTCAGGACTAGCGAACACTGAAGCTTTCTTT
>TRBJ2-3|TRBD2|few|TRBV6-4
CASSDGIAGATDTQYF
TGTGCCAGCAGTGACGGGATAGCGGGAGCGACAGATACGCAGTATTTT
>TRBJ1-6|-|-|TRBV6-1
CASSEASSYNSPLHF
TGTGCCAGCAGTGAAGCCAGCTCCTATAATTCACCCCTCCACTTT
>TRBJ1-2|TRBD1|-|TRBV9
CASSPRTGKDNYGYTF
TGTGCCAGCAGCCCGAGGACAGGGAAGGATAACTATGGCTACACCTTC
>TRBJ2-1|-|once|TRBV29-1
CSVDGAIQSSYNEQFF
TGCAGCGTTGATGGGGCTATCCAGAGCTCCTACAATGAGCAGTTCTTC
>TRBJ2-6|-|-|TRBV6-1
CASSEYRAGANVLTF
TGTGCCAGCAGTGAGTACCGGGCTGGGGCCAACGTCCTGACTTTC
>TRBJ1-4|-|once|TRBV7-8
CASSLEGGMTNEKLFF
TGTGCCAGCAGCTTAGAGGGGGGGATGACTAATGAAAAACTGTTTTTT
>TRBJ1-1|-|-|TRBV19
CASRLNSETEAFF
TGTGCCAGTAGATTAAACAGTGAGACTGAAGCTTTCTTT